These 8 T cell receptor beta chains were all obtained from the same sample, sequenced in a study of T cell responses to AZD1222 COVID-19 vaccine. Assay: immunoSEQ multiplex PCR; the TCRdb copy retains only in-frame clones and omits some. The sample lists about 160,000 clones, around 89% seen once, with around 4.5% in the top ten. Sequencing used peripheral blood, obtained 28 days after the second AZD1222 dose. These receptor sequences come from an adult who received the AZD1222 COVID-19 vaccine.

This clone has only one observation. The chain employs TRBV25-1 and TRBJ1-4; D gene uncertain. Germline CDR1 MGHDK, CDR2 SYGVNS. The ends were cut back, 5 bases at V and 7 bases at J, with 17 bases in the middle. This CDR3 contains 15 residues. The CDR3: CASSTIALNGEKLFF. The CDR3 coding sequence is TGTGCCAGCAGTACAATCGCCTTGAACGGTGAAAAACTGTTTTTT. Combining the CDR3 with reference TRBV25-1 and TRBJ1-4 gives the whole variable domain EADIYQTPRYLVIGTGKKITLECSQTMGHDKMYWYQQDPGMELHLIHYSYGVNSTEKGDLSSESTVSRIRTEHFPLTLESARPSHTSQYLCASSTIALNGEKLFFGSGTQLSVL.

The V and J genes are TRBV6-1 and TRBJ1-2; D is uncertain. The CDR3 contains 13 residues. Germline lookup yields CDR1 MNHNS and CDR2 SASEGT. Trimming removed 3 bases at V and 3 bases at J, with 8 bases between. CDR3 sequence (DNA): TGTGCCAGCAGTGACACAGCCCACTATGGCTACACCTTC. Its protein is CASSDTAHYGYTF.

The rearrangement links TRBV30 to TRBJ1-6; D is possibly TRBD1 (5 bases). V gave up 1 base and J gave up 10 bases, with 17 bases separating them. The germline V gene has CDR1 GTSNPN and CDR2 SVGIG (reference sequence). The CDR3 covers 15 residues. CDR3 DNA sequence: TGTGCCTGGAGTGGGGGGAATTTACCCACCTCACCCCTCCACTTT. It codes for CAWSGGNLPTSPLHF. The full variable domain, rest sourced from reference TRBV30 and TRBJ1-6, is SQTIHQWPATLVQPVGSPLSLECTVEGTSNPNLYWYRQAAGRGLQLLFYSVGIGQISSEVPQNLSASRPQDRQFILSSKKLLLSDSGFYLCAWSGGNLPTSPLHFGNGTRLTVT.

This clone was recorded a few times. The chain's CDR3 is CSVWNDGEPQHF. The CDR3 DNA sequence: TGCAGCGTTTGGAACGACGGCGAGCCCCAGCATTTT. The chain is built from TRBV29-1 and TRBJ1-5; D is unresolved. Germline V CDR1 and CDR2: SQVTM, ANQGSEA. Trimming took 5 bases from V and 8 from J, leaving 13 bases between them. The CDR3 has 12 amino acids.

The chain joins TRBV30 to TRBJ2-3, with 10 bases lining up with TRBD2. The junction had 8 bases not matched to a gene; V was cut back by 0 bases and J by 2 bases. In germline, CDR1 is GTSNPN, CDR2 SVGIG (reference sequence). CDR3 length equals 17 residues. The CDR3 nucleotides are TGTGCCTGGAGTGTACTGGCTAGCGGGGGAGCCACAGATACGCAGTATTTT. Encoded protein: CAWSVLASGGATDTQYF.

The chain combines TRBV24-1 with TRBJ2-5, with D maybe TRBD2 (6 bases). The CDR3 covers 16 residues. The ends were cut back, 4 bases at V and 5 bases at J, with 19 bases in the middle. Germline lookup yields CDR1 KGHDR and CDR2 SFDVKD. The CDR3 loop is CATSESDRSGRETQYF. The DNA for the CDR3 is TGTGCCACCAGTGAATCAGACAGATCGGGGAGGGAGACCCAGTACTTC.

V is TRBV7-9 and J is TRBJ2-2; maybe TRBD2 (5 bases). Germline V lookup: CDR1 SEHNR, CDR2 FQNEAQ (reference sequence). V gave up 5 bases and J gave up 4 bases, with 14 bases separating them. The CDR3 is 15 residues long. CDR3 in DNA: TGTGCCAGCAGCCCAAGGCTAGCCCGCACCGGGGAGCTGTTTTTT. This sequence encodes CASSPRLARTGELFF.

The CDR3 protein is CATRRNRVTEAFF. CDR3 bases: TGTGCCACGCGTCGAAACAGAGTCACTGAAGCTTTCTTT. The rearrangement links TRBV12-3 or TRBV12-4 to TRBJ1-1; no clear D gene. CDR3 length: 13 amino acids. V dropped 10 bases and J dropped 4 bases, with 16 bases sitting between them.